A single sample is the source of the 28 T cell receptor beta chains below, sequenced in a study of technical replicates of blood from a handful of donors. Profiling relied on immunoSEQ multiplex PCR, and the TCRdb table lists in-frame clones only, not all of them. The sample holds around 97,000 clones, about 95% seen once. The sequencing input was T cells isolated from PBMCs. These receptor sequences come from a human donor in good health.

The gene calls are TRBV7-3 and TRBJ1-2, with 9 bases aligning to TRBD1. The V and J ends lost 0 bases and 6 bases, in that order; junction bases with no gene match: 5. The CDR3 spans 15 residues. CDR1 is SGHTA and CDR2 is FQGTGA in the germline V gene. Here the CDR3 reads CASSLTLTGGDGYTF. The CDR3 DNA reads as TGTGCCAGCAGCTTAACGTTGACAGGGGGGGATGGCTACACCTTC.

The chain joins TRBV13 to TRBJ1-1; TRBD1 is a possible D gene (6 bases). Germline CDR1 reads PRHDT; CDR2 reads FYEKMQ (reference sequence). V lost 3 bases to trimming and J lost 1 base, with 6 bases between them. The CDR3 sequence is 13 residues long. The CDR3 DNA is TGTGCCAGCAGCTTGACAGGGAACACTGAAGCTTTCTTT. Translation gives CASSLTGNTEAFF.

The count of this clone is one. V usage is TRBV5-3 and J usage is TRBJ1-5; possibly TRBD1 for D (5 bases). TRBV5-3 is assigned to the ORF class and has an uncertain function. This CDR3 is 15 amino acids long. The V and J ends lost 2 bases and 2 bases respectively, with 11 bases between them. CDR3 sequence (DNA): TGTGCCAGAAGCTTAGAAGGGGTTCGCAATCAGCCCCAGCATTTT. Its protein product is CARSLEGVRNQPQHF.

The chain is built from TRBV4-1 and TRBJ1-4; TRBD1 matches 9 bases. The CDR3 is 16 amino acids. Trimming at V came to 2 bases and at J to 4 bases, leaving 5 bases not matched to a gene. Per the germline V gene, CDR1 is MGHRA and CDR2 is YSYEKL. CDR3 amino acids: CASSQFPGQGNEKLFF. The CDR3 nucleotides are TGCGCCAGCAGCCAATTTCCGGGACAGGGTAATGAAAAACTGTTTTTT.

The CDR3 here is CASSQDIRTGQVEKLFF. The CDR3, as DNA: TGTGCCAGCAGCCAAGATATAAGGACAGGGCAAGTCGAAAAACTGTTTTTT. This rearrangement joins TRBV14 to TRBJ1-4; 8 bases match TRBD1. Looked up from germline, CDR1 is SGHDN and CDR2 is FVKESK. This CDR3 comprises 17 residues. The trim removed 0 bases at V and 8 bases at J, leaving 11 bases unmatched.

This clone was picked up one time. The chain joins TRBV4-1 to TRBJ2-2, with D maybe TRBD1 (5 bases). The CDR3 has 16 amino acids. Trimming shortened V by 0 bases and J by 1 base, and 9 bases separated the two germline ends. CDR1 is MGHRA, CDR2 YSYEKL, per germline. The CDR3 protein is CASSQDSGQNTGELFF. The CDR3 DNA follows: TGCGCCAGCAGCCAAGATAGTGGACAGAACACCGGGGAGCTGTTTTTT.

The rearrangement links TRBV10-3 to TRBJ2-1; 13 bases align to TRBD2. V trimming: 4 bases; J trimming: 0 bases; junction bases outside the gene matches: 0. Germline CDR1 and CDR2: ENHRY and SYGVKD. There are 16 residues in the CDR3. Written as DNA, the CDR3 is TGTGCCATCAGTGGGACTAGCGGGAGCTCCTACAATGAGCAGTTCTTC. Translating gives CAISGTSGSSYNEQFF.

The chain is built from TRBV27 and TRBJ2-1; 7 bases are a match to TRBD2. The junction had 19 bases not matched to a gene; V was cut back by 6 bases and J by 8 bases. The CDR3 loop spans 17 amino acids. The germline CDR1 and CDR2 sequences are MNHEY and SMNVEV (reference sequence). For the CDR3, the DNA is TGTGCCAGCAGCTATGTCGGGTGGGGACTAAAGCGCGATGAGCAGTTCTTC. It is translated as CASSYVGWGLKRDEQFF.

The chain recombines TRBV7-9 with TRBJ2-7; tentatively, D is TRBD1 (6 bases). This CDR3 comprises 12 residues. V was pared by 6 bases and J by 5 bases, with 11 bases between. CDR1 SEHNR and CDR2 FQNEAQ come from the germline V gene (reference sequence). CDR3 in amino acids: CASSEQGNEQYF. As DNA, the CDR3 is TGTGCCAGCAGTGAACAGGGCAACGAGCAGTACTTC.

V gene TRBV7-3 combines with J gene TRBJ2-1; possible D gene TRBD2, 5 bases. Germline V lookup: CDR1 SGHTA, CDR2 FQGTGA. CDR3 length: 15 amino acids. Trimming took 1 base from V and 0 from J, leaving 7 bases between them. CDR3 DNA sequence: TGTGCCAGCAGCTTAAGAGGGAGCTCCTACAATGAGCAGTTCTTC. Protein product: CASSLRGSSYNEQFF.

This CDR3 is CASSVGGPSLEYNEQFF. The CDR3 DNA reads as TGTGCCAGCAGCGTAGGCGGGCCGAGTCTGGAGTACAATGAGCAGTTCTTC. The gene calls are TRBV9 and TRBJ2-1; TRBD2 might be the D (5 bases). The germline V gene has CDR1 SGDLS and CDR2 YYNGEE. This CDR3 has 17 residues. V lost 0 bases to trimming and J lost 4 bases, with 17 bases between them.

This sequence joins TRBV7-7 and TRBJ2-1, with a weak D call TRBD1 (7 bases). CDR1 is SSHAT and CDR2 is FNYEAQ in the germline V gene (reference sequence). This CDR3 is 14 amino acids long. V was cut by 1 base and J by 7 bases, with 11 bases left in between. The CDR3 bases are TGTGCCAGCAGCTTAGGGCAGGGGGGTAATGAGCAGTTCTTC. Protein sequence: CASSLGQGGNEQFF.

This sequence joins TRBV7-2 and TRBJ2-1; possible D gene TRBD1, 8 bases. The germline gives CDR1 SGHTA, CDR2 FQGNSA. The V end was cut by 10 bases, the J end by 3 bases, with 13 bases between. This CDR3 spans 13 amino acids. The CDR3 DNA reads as TGTGCCATACAGGGGGGGCTCTACAATGAGCAGTTCTTC. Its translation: CAIQGGLYNEQFF.

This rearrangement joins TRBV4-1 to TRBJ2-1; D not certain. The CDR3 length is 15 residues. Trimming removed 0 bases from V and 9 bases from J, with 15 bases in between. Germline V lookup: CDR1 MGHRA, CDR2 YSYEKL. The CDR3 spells CASSQERELPTEQFF. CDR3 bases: TGCGCCAGCAGCCAAGAGAGAGAGCTCCCCACTGAGCAGTTCTTC.

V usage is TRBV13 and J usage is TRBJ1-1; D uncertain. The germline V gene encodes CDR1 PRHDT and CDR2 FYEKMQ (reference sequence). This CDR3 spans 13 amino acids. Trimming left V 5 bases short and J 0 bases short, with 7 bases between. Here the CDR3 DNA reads TGTGCCAGCAGCCAACAGTTGAACACTGAAGCTTTCTTT. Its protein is CASSQQLNTEAFF.

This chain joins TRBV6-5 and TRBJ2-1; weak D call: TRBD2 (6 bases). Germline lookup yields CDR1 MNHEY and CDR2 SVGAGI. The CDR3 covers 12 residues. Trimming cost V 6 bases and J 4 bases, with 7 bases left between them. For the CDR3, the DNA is TGTGCCAGCAGGGGACTGTACAATGAGCAGTTCTTC. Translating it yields CASRGLYNEQFF.

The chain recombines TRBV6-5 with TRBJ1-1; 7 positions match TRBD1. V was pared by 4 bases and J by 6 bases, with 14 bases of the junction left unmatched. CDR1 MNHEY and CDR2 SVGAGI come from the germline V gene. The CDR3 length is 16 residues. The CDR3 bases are TGTGCCAGCAGTTCCCTTTGGGGGACAGAAATATCTGAAGCTTTCTTT. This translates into CASSSLWGTEISEAFF.

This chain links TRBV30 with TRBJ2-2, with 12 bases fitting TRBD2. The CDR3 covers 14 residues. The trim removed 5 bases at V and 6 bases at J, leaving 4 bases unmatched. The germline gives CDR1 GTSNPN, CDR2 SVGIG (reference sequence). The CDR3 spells CAWSSGRGPGELFF. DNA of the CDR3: TGTGCCTGGTCTAGCGGGAGGGGACCCGGGGAGCTGTTTTTT.

CDR3 nucleotide sequence: TGTGCCAGTAGTGACAGGGGGCGCCGGGTTAGTAATAGTGAAGCTTTCTTT. Protein: CASSDRGRRVSNSEAFF. The V and J genes are TRBV19 and TRBJ1-1, with 10 nucleotides matching TRBD1. There are 17 residues in the CDR3. Germline V gene lookup returns CDR1 LNHDA and CDR2 SQIVND (reference sequence). V was clipped by 5 bases and J by 7 bases; unmatched bases: 16.

CDR3 coding DNA: TGTGCCAGCAGTGAGGGACAGGGGTATGGCTACACCTTC. It specifies CASSEGQGYGYTF. V usage is TRBV6-4 and J usage is TRBJ1-2; 10 bases fit TRBD1. From germline, CDR1 is MRHNA and CDR2 SNTAGT. V gave up 3 bases and J gave up 5 bases; unmatched junction bases: 0. The CDR3 runs to 13 residues.

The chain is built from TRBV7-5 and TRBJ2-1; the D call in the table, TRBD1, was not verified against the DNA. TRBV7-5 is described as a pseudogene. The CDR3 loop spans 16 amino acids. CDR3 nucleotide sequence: TGTGTCAGTTACCGAAGAGGGGGAGACTCCTACAATGAGCAGTTCTTC. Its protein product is CVSYRRGGDSYNEQFF.

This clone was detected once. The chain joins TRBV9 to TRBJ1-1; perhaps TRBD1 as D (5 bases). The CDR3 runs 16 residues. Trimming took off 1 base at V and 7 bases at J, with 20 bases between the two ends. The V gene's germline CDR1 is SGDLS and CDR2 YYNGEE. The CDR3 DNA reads TGTGCCAGCAGCGTACAGGGCGCCCCGGGCGGTGGTGAAGCTTTCTTT. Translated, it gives CASSVQGAPGGGEAFF.

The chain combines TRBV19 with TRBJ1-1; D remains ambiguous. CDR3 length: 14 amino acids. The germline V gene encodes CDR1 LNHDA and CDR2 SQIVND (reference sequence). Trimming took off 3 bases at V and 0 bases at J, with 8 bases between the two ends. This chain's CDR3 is CASSIQALNTEAFF. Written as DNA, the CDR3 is TGTGCCAGTAGTATTCAGGCCCTGAACACTGAAGCTTTCTTT.

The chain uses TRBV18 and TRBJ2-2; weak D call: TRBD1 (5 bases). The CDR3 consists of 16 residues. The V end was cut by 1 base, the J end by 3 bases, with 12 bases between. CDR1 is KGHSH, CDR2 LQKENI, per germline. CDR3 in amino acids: CASSPRVLRDTGELFF. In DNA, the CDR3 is TGTGCCAGCTCACCACGTGTTCTCAGGGACACCGGGGAGCTGTTTTTT.

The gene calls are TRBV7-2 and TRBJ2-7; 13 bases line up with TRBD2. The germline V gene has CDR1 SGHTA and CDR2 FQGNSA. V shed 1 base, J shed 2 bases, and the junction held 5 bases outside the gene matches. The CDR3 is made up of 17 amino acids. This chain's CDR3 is CASSLGTSGSTPYEQYF. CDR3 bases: TGTGCCAGCAGCTTAGGGACTAGCGGGAGTACCCCCTACGAGCAGTACTTC.

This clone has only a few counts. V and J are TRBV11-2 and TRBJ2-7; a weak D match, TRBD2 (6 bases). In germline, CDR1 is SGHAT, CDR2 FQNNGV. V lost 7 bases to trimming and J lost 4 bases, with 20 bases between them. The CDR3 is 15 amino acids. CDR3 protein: CASTLGTGAAYEQYF. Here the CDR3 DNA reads TGTGCCAGCACTCTTGGGACGGGAGCAGCGTACGAGCAGTACTTC.

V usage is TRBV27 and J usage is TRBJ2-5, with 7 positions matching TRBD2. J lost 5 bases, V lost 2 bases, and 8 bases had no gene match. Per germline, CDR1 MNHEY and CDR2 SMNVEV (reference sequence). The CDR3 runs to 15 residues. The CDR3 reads CASSLIAGVVETQYF. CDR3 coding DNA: TGTGCCAGCAGTTTAATCGCGGGAGTCGTGGAGACCCAGTACTTC.

The CDR3 DNA reads TGTGCCAGCAGCCCCTGGACAGGGGATAACTATGGCTACACCTTC. It encodes CASSPWTGDNYGYTF. The chain uses TRBV7-9 and TRBJ1-2; TRBD1 matches at 9 bases. With 5 bases clipped from V and 1 base from J, the junction kept 5 bases outside the gene matches. CDR1 SEHNR and CDR2 FQNEAQ come from the germline V gene (reference sequence). The CDR3 contains 15 residues.